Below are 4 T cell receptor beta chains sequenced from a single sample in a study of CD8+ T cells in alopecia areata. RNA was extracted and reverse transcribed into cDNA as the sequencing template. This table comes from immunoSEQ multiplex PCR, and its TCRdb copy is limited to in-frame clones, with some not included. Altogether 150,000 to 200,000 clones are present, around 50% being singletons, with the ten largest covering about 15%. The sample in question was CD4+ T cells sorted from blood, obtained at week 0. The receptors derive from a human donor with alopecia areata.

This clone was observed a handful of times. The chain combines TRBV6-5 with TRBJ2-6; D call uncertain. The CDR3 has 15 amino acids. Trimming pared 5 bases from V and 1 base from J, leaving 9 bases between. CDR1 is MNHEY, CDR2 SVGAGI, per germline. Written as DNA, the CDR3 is TGTGCCAGCAGTCTCTTTGGATCTGGGGCCAACGTCCTGACTTTC. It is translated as CASSLFGSGANVLTF.

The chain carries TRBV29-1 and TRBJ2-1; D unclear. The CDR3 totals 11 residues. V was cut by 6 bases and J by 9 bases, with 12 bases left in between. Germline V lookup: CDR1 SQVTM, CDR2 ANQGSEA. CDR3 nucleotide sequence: TGCAGCGTAACCCCGGCCGCTGAGCAGTTCTTC. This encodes CSVTPAAEQFF.

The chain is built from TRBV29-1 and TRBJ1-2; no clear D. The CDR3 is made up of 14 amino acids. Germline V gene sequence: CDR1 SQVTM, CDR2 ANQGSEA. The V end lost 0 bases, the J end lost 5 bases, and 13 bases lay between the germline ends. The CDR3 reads CSVEDRRGGYGYTF. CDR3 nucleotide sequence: TGCAGCGTTGAAGATCGGCGGGGAGGGTATGGCTACACCTTC.

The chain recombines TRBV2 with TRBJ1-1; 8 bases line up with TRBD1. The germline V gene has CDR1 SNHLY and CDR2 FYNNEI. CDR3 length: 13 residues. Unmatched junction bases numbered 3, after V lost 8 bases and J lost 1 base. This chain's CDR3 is CASHRGKNTEAFF. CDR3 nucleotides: TGTGCCAGCCACAGGGGGAAGAACACTGAAGCTTTCTTT. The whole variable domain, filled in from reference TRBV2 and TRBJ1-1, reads EPEVTQTPSHQVTQMGQEVILRCVPISNHLYFYWYRQILGQKVEFLVSFYNNEISEKSEIFDDQFSVERPDGSNFTLKIRSTKLEDSAMYFCASHRGKNTEAFFGQGTRLTVV.